One sample yielded the 14 T cell receptor beta chains listed below, sequenced in a study of CD8 T cells in ankylosing spondylitis. TCRdb analysed the 5' RACE reads with MiXCR anew, one entry per CDR3 protein. The sample gives approximately 250,000 distinct CDR3 sequences, about 10% of which show up once; 2% to 3% is in the top ten. Sequenced: blood, either unsorted or a sorted T cell fraction (not recorded which). The source is a male donor with ankylosing spondylitis or in good health (not recorded which).

At least ten counts were recorded for this clonotype. The chain couples TRBV13 to TRBJ2-3, with 7 positions matching TRBD2. Trimming took 2 bases from V and 2 from J; bases not matched to a gene: 4. The CDR3 sequence is 15 residues long. Germline CDR1 is PRHDT and CDR2 is FYEKMQ (reference sequence). The CDR3 here is CASSLRRGYTDTQYF. The CDR3 nucleotides are TGTGCCAGCAGCTTAAGGCGGGGGTACACAGATACGCAGTATTTT.

This clonotype was found many times. The chain couples TRBV25-1 to TRBJ2-4, with 8 bases matching TRBD1. Germline V gene sequence: CDR1 MGHDK, CDR2 SYGVNS. The V segment lost 2 bases and the J segment 4 bases; nucleotides outside the gene matches: 10. This CDR3 comprises 17 residues. The CDR3 bases are TGTGCCAGCAGTGAAGGCCAGGGGGCGCATTTAAAAAACATTCAGTACTTC. Translation gives CASSEGQGAHLKNIQYF.

This clonotype was detected ten times or more. The chain is built from TRBV7-9 and TRBJ2-3; 12 nucleotides align to TRBD2. Trimming cost V 3 bases and J 2 bases; bases outside gene matches: 3. Germline lookup yields CDR1 SEHNR and CDR2 FQNEAQ (reference sequence). This CDR3 comprises 16 residues. DNA of the CDR3: TGTGCCAGCAGCTTGACTAGCGGGAGACCCACAGATACGCAGTATTTT. Translated: CASSLTSGRPTDTQYF.

This clonotype was recorded many times. The chain combines TRBV10-3 with TRBJ2-5; the match to TRBD2 covers 8 bases. The CDR3 runs 15 residues. With V trimmed by 4 bases and J by 4 bases, 8 bases remained unmatched. The V gene's germline CDR1 is ENHRY and CDR2 SYGVKD. The CDR3 nucleotides are TGTGCCATCAGTGGTTCAGCGGGAGTAGGAGAGACCCAGTACTTC. It yields the protein CAISGSAGVGETQYF.

This clonotype was observed many times. V and J are TRBV20-1 and TRBJ1-1; the D gene is possibly TRBD1 (5 bases). Germline values: CDR1 DFQATT, CDR2 SNEGSKA (reference sequence). The CDR3 has 15 residues. The germline V and J ends were trimmed by 6 bases and 1 base, with 18 bases remaining between them. The CDR3 DNA reads TGCAGTGCCGAAAAAGGGGTCACAGAGAACACTGAAGCTTTCTTT. It yields the protein CSAEKGVTENTEAFF.

This chain uses TRBV20-1 with TRBJ1-1; D gene unclear. Germline-derived CDR1 and CDR2 are DFQATT and SNEGSKA (reference sequence). The CDR3 extends over 13 amino acids. Trimming took off 2 bases at V and 10 bases at J, with 17 bases between the two ends. The CDR3 is CSARFREGRRAFF. DNA for the CDR3: TGCAGTGCTAGATTTAGGGAGGGCCGGAGAGCTTTCTTT.

This clonotype was observed many times. J is TRBJ2-2 and V is TRBV29-1; D ambiguous. V lost 7 bases and J lost 4, with 10 bases in between. CDR1 is SQVTM, CDR2 ANQGSEA, per germline. The CDR3 consists of 12 residues. Written as DNA, the CDR3 is TGCAGCGCTACCGAAACCACCGGGGAGCTGTTTTTT. It encodes CSATETTGELFF.

The table lists this clonotype with many counts. J is TRBJ1-2 and V is TRBV20-1; unclear D gene. The CDR3 consists of 12 residues. Per germline, CDR1 DFQATT and CDR2 SNEGSKA (reference sequence). Trimming pared 1 base from V and 4 bases from J, leaving 7 bases between. DNA for the CDR3: TGCAGTGCTAGAGCGGAAGGCTATGGCTACACCTTC. Translated: CSARAEGYGYTF.

This clonotype was seen ten or more times. The CDR3 is CASSLNSANTGELFF. CDR3 bases: TGTGCCAGCAGCTTAAACAGCGCGAACACCGGGGAGCTGTTTTTT. The genes are TRBV7-2 and TRBJ2-2; no reliable D call. Germline values: CDR1 SGHTA, CDR2 FQGNSA. Trimming pared 2 bases from V and 0 bases from J, leaving 7 bases between. CDR3 size: 15 residues.

Ten or more counts support this clonotype. This chain uses TRBV12-3 or TRBV12-4 with TRBJ2-1, with 10 bases lining up with TRBD2. V lost 6 bases and J lost 0; bases outside the gene matches: 5. This CDR3 spans 16 amino acids. CDR3 region: CASRPGLADSYNEQFF. The CDR3 DNA follows: TGTGCCAGCAGACCAGGACTAGCGGACTCCTACAATGAGCAGTTCTTC.

This clonotype was seen repeatedly, ten times or more. The chain links TRBV5-1 to TRBJ2-1, with 7 bases fitting TRBD2. CDR1 is SGHRS, CDR2 YFSETQ, per germline. V gave up 3 bases and J gave up 0 bases; unmatched junction bases: 3. CDR3 size: 15 residues. The CDR3 nucleotides read TGCGCCAGCAGCTCGGGACTAACCTCCTACAATGAGCAGTTCTTC. Amino acid sequence: CASSSGLTSYNEQFF.

This rearrangement joins TRBV3-1 to TRBJ1-1; D is unresolved. Per germline, CDR1 LGHDT and CDR2 YNNKEL (reference sequence). CDR3 length: 15 amino acids. The V end lost 4 bases, the J end lost 6 bases, and 18 bases lay between the germline ends. The CDR3 sequence is CASSPWSSVSAEAFF. In DNA form, the CDR3 reads TGTGCCAGCAGCCCTTGGAGTTCAGTTTCCGCTGAAGCTTTCTTT. The full variable domain, rest sourced from reference TRBV3-1 and TRBJ1-1, is DTAVSQTPKYLVTQMGNDKSIKCEQNLGHDTMYWYKQDSKKFLKIMFSYNNKELIINETVPNRFSPKSPDKAHLNLHINSLELGDSAVYFCASSPWSSVSAEAFFGQGTRLTVV.

This clonotype turned up a few times. V usage is TRBV10-2 and J usage is TRBJ2-1; 8 nucleotides align to TRBD1. Germline V gene data show CDR1 as WSHSY and CDR2 as SAAADI. The V segment lost 7 bases and the J segment 5 bases; nucleotides outside the gene matches: 7. The CDR3 runs 14 residues. This CDR3 reads CASNPGQGHNEQFF. CDR3 nucleotide sequence: TGCGCCAGCAATCCCGGACAGGGCCACAATGAGCAGTTCTTC.

This clonotype was detected many times. This chain links TRBV18 with TRBJ1-3, with D unclear. CDR1 KGHSH and CDR2 LQKENI come from the germline V gene. This CDR3 region has 13 residues. The V end lost 3 bases, the J end lost 4 bases, and 7 bases lay between the germline ends. The CDR3 DNA follows: TGTGCCAGCTCACCGACGACGGGAAACACCATATATTTT. Its protein is CASSPTTGNTIYF.